The 28 T cell receptor beta chains below come from one sample, sequenced in a study of T-cell reconstitution after alpha-beta-depleted transplantation in children. Which antigens these TCRs recognize remains unknown. Findings of the study overall: The study reportedly traced alpha-beta T cells about two months after transplant to several hundred expanded graft clones.

A TCRbeta library incorporating unique molecular identifiers was prepared. Each CDR3 protein gets one entry after TCRdb re-called the PCR reads with MiXCR. Of around 30,000 distinct CDR3 sequences in the sample, nearly 6.5% were seen once. The starting material was peripheral blood, obtained 60 days after TCRalphabeta/CD19-depleted stem cell transplant. The receptors stem from a child younger than two who had a stem cell transplant for acute myeloid leukemia, so the T cells may come from the graft donor.

This clonotype has ten or more counts. J is TRBJ2-7 and V is TRBV7-9; 8 nucleotides align to TRBD1. The germline V gene has CDR1 SEHNR and CDR2 FQNEAQ (reference sequence). J was trimmed by 4 bases and V by 5 bases; bases with no gene match: 7. The CDR3 has 14 amino acids. Written as DNA, the CDR3 is TGTGCCAGCAGCCCGCGACAGGGGCGGTACGAGCAGTACTTC. It is translated as CASSPRQGRYEQYF. The full variable domain, completed using reference TRBV7-9 and TRBJ2-7, is DTGVSQNPRHKITKRGQNVTFRCDPISEHNRLYWYRQTLGQGPEFLTYFQNEAQLEKSRLLSDRFSAERPKGSFSTLEIQRTEQGDSAMYLCASSPRQGRYEQYFGPGTRLTVT.

This clonotype was recorded at least ten times. J is TRBJ2-3 and V is TRBV7-9; 7 bases are shared with TRBD2. V gave up 1 base and J gave up 3 bases; unmatched junction bases: 4. The CDR3 runs 15 residues. Germline loops: CDR1 SEHNR, CDR2 FQNEAQ (reference sequence). CDR3 in amino acids: CASSLDLRETDTQYF. The CDR3 nucleotides read TGTGCCAGCAGCTTAGATTTGCGGGAGACAGATACGCAGTATTTT.

The sample holds many counts of this clonotype. The chain has TRBV11-2 and TRBJ2-3; D is unresolved. Germline V CDR1 and CDR2: SGHAT, FQNNGV. The CDR3 has 12 amino acids. V lost 3 bases, J lost 6 bases, and 7 bases lay in between. The CDR3 reads CASSFQEDTQYF. The CDR3 DNA reads TGTGCCAGCAGCTTTCAAGAGGATACGCAGTATTTT.

This clonotype has a handful of counts. The chain has TRBV4-1 and TRBJ2-7, with a possible D match to TRBD1 (5 bases). The germline V gene has CDR1 MGHRA and CDR2 YSYEKL. CDR3 size: 14 residues. Between the trimmed V and J ends, which lost 1 base and 1 base, there was a span of 8 bases. CDR3 protein: CASSQVDRSYEQYF. The CDR3 coding sequence is TGCGCCAGCAGCCAAGTTGACAGATCCTACGAGCAGTACTTC.

Many counts were recorded for this clonotype. V and J are TRBV29-1 and TRBJ2-2, with TRBD2 matching over 8 bases. The CDR3 loop spans 11 amino acids. Per the germline V gene, CDR1 is SQVTM and CDR2 is ANQGSEA. Trimming removed 7 bases from V and 7 bases from J; junction bases left unmatched: 2. CDR3 coding DNA: TGCAGCGCCAGCGGGAGCGGGGAGCTGTTTTTT. It specifies CSASGSGELFF.

This clonotype was seen many times. This chain connects TRBV2 to TRBJ1-2; a weak D match, TRBD1 (6 bases). Germline V CDR1 and CDR2: SNHLY, FYNNEI. The V end lost 9 bases, the J end lost 2 bases, and 13 bases lay between the germline ends. The CDR3 has 13 residues. CDR3 sequence (DNA): TGTGCCAGTCCCGGGACACCAAACTATGGCTACACCTTC. Translating it yields CASPGTPNYGYTF. The complete variable domain, with remaining parts taken from reference TRBV2 and TRBJ1-2, reads EPEVTQTPSHQVTQMGQEVILRCVPISNHLYFYWYRQILGQKVEFLVSFYNNEISEKSEIFDDQFSVERPDGSNFTLKIRSTKLEDSAMYFCASPGTPNYGYTFGSGTRLTVV.

The sample holds many counts of this clonotype. The CDR3 DNA reads TGTGCCAGCAGTTCCACCTACTCTGGGGCCAACGTCCTGACTTTC. Translation: CASSSTYSGANVLTF. This chain connects TRBV7-9 to TRBJ2-6; D remains unclear. V was shortened by 6 bases and J by 0 bases, with 9 bases between the two germline ends. This CDR3 is built from 15 residues. The V gene's germline CDR1 is SEHNR and CDR2 FQNEAQ (reference sequence).

This clonotype has a count of ten or more. The rearrangement uses TRBV5-1 and TRBJ2-1; 12 nucleotides match TRBD2. Looked up from germline, CDR1 is SGHRS and CDR2 is YFSETQ. The CDR3 consists of 15 residues. Trimming cost V 4 bases and J 14 bases; bases outside gene matches: 13. The CDR3 region is CASSRLAGELREEFF. The DNA of the CDR3 is TGCGCCAGCAGCCGACTAGCGGGGGAACTGCGGGAGGAGTTCTTC.

This clonotype was counted many times. This sequence joins TRBV5-1 and TRBJ2-1; 11 nucleotides line up with TRBD1. V shed 4 bases, J shed 6 bases, and the junction held 3 bases outside the gene matches. The CDR3 sequence is 14 residues long. CDR1 SGHRS and CDR2 YFSETQ come from the germline V gene. The CDR3: CASSTGTGGNEQFF. DNA of the CDR3: TGCGCCAGCAGCACGGGGACAGGGGGCAATGAGCAGTTCTTC.

This clonotype was observed at least ten times. The CDR3 loop is CAIHGAGTEAFF. DNA of the CDR3: TGTGCTATTCATGGGGCAGGCACTGAAGCTTTCTTT. This chain uses TRBV12-5 with TRBJ1-1; tentatively, D is TRBD1 (5 bases). The CDR3 has 12 amino acids. Germline V CDR1 and CDR2: LGHNT, FRNRAP. Trimming shortened V by 10 bases and J by 4 bases, and 13 bases separated the two germline ends.

This clonotype has ten or more counts. V and J are TRBV5-1 and TRBJ2-4; TRBD1 is a possible D gene (5 bases). The CDR3 is 16 amino acids. The germline V gene has CDR1 SGHRS and CDR2 YFSETQ. Trimming cost V 0 bases and J 0 bases, with 10 bases left between them. CDR3 bases: TGCGCCAGCAGCTTGGGGTTAAGGGGAGCCAAAAACATTCAGTACTTC. Protein product: CASSLGLRGAKNIQYF.

This clonotype was recorded at least ten times. J is TRBJ1-2 and V is TRBV6-5; perhaps TRBD1 as D (6 bases). The germline V gene encodes CDR1 MNHEY and CDR2 SVGAGI. V shed 2 bases and J shed 4 bases, with 14 bases lying between them. The CDR3 loop spans 15 amino acids. The CDR3 sequence: CASSYTSRGSYGYTF. Here the CDR3 DNA reads TGTGCCAGCAGTTACACCTCCAGGGGCTCCTATGGCTACACCTTC.

This clonotype was seen at least ten times. The rearrangement uses TRBV7-3 and TRBJ2-2, with D perhaps TRBD2 (6 bases). This CDR3 is 15 amino acids long. Germline V gene data show CDR1 as SGHTA and CDR2 as FQGTGA. The V gene lost 5 bases and the J gene lost 0 bases, with 10 bases spanning the gap. The CDR3 nucleotides read TGTGCCAGCAGCGTTAGCGGAACGAACACCGGGGAGCTGTTTTTT. This translates into CASSVSGTNTGELFF.

This clonotype was seen many times. The chain couples TRBV6-1 to TRBJ1-5; D remains ambiguous. The CDR3 length is 16 residues. Germline lookup yields CDR1 MNHNS and CDR2 SASEGT. Trimming removed 2 bases from V and 2 bases from J, with 13 bases in between. The CDR3 bases are TGTGCCAGCAGTGAAATTCCGGGCGAGGGCAATCAGCCCCAGCATTTT. It is translated as CASSEIPGEGNQPQHF.

This clonotype showed up many times. The genes are TRBV20-1 and TRBJ2-5, with 7 bases identical to TRBD1. Trimming removed 1 base from V and 5 bases from J; junction bases left unmatched: 4. From germline, CDR1 is DFQATT and CDR2 SNEGSKA (reference sequence). This CDR3 comprises 13 residues. CDR3 sequence (DNA): TGCAGTGCTAGAGGACAGGGAGAGGAGACCCAGTACTTC. It codes for CSARGQGEETQYF.

The chain carries TRBV6-5 and TRBJ2-7; TRBD2 is a possible D gene (5 bases). The CDR3 is 16 residues long. Looked up from germline, CDR1 is MNHEY and CDR2 is SVGAGI. Trimming took off 0 bases at V and 3 bases at J, with 15 bases between the two ends. CDR3 sequence reads: CASSYSKREPHYEQYF. The CDR3 DNA is TGTGCCAGCAGTTACTCGAAGAGGGAGCCCCACTACGAGCAGTACTTC.

This clonotype was detected many times. J is TRBJ2-3 and V is TRBV10-3; TRBD2 agrees at 7 bases. There are 14 residues in the CDR3. CDR1 and CDR2 from the germline V gene are ENHRY and SYGVKD. After removal of 3 bases from V and 5 bases from J, the junction contained 5 bases not matched to a gene. This CDR3 reads CAISDLGREDTQYF. The CDR3 DNA sequence: TGTGCCATCAGTGACCTAGGGAGGGAAGATACGCAGTATTTT.

In this sample, this clonotype turned up many times. CDR3 loop: CASSQDGLAEETQYF. The CDR3 DNA sequence: TGTGCCAGCAGCCAAGACGGACTAGCAGAAGAGACCCAGTACTTC. The chain is built from TRBV4-2 and TRBJ2-5, with 8 bases aligning to TRBD2. CDR1 is LGHNA and CDR2 is YNFKEQ in the germline V gene. The CDR3 runs 15 residues. Trimming removed 0 bases from V and 3 bases from J; junction bases left unmatched: 3.

The sample holds many counts of this clonotype. The rearrangement joins TRBV5-1 to TRBJ2-5, with TRBD2 identical over 10 bases. V was pared by 0 bases and J by 4 bases, with 6 bases of the junction left unmatched. CDR1 is SGHRS, CDR2 YFSETQ, per germline. The CDR3 sequence is 16 residues long. Here the CDR3 DNA reads TGCGCCAGCAGCTTGGAGGCTAGCGGGAGTGTAGAGACCCAGTACTTC. Protein sequence: CASSLEASGSVETQYF.

This clonotype was observed many times. The chain has TRBV6-2 or TRBV6-3 and TRBJ1-5; D remains unclear. CDR1 is MNHEY, CDR2 SVGEGT, per germline. CDR3 size: 16 residues. The V and J ends lost 5 bases and 4 bases respectively, with 18 bases between them. The CDR3 loop reads CASSSRGDFKNQPQHF. The CDR3, as DNA: TGTGCCAGCAGTAGCCGGGGAGACTTTAAAAATCAGCCCCAGCATTTT.

This clonotype has ten or more counts. CDR3 DNA: TGTGCCATCAGTGGATCACCATATAGCAATCAGCCCCAGCATTTT. This codes for CAISGSPYSNQPQHF. The rearrangement links TRBV10-3 to TRBJ1-5, with D hard to call. Germline CDR1 and CDR2: ENHRY and SYGVKD. With 4 bases removed from V and 0 bases from J, the gap between germline ends came to 10 bases. The CDR3 extends over 15 amino acids.

This clonotype was recorded many times. The chain joins TRBV29-1 to TRBJ2-1; D possibly corresponds to TRBD2 (7 bases). CDR1 and CDR2 (germline): SQVTM, ANQGSEA. This CDR3 contains 17 residues. Between the trimmed V and J ends, which lost 3 bases and 0 bases, there was a span of 18 bases. The CDR3 here is CSVEGLPQGYSYNEQFF. The DNA of the CDR3 is TGCAGCGTTGAGGGACTACCGCAGGGGTACTCCTACAATGAGCAGTTCTTC.

The sample holds many counts of this clonotype. The chain has TRBV2 and TRBJ2-1; D is perhaps TRBD2 (6 bases). V shed 11 bases and J shed 7 bases, with 18 bases lying between them. Looked up from germline, CDR1 is SNHLY and CDR2 is FYNNEI. The length of the CDR3 is 13 residues. The CDR3 region has the DNA TGTGCCGGCCGGGAGATCGCTCCAAATGAGCAGTTCTTC. It specifies CAGREIAPNEQFF. Variable domain in full (rest from reference TRBV2 and TRBJ2-1): EPEVTQTPSHQVTQMGQEVILRCVPISNHLYFYWYRQILGQKVEFLVSFYNNEISEKSEIFDDQFSVERPDGSNFTLKIRSTKLEDSAMYFCAGREIAPNEQFFGPGTRLTVL.

This clonotype was seen only a few times. Relative to the germline gene, one junction end is altered; a read error may explain this. The rearrangement links TRBV12-3 or TRBV12-4 to TRBJ2-3; 14 nucleotides align to TRBD2. The CDR3 totals 19 residues. The CDR3 here is CTSSLPGTSGRIGTDTQYF. The DNA for the CDR3 is TGTACCAGCAGCCTCCCGGGGACTAGCGGGAGAATAGGGACAGATACGCAGTATTTT.

This clonotype was detected a few times. V usage is TRBV24-1 and J usage is TRBJ2-5, with D possibly TRBD1 on 5 matching bases. Germline assignment: CDR1 KGHDR and CDR2 SFDVKD. Trimming removed 2 bases at V and 5 bases at J, with 17 bases between. There are 16 residues in the CDR3. The CDR3 spells CATSDSPLGRVETQYF. The CDR3 bases are TGTGCCACCAGTGATTCCCCGCTGGGCAGGGTGGAGACCCAGTACTTC.

There are many counts of this clonotype. The rearrangement uses TRBV5-1 and TRBJ2-7, with unresolved D. The CDR3 loop spans 13 amino acids. Germline loops: CDR1 SGHRS, CDR2 YFSETQ. V gave up 4 bases and J gave up 3 bases, with 11 bases separating them. The CDR3 region is CASSHGGNYEQYF. DNA of the CDR3: TGCGCCAGCAGCCACGGTGGCAACTACGAGCAGTACTTC.

This clonotype was observed many times. The chain is built from TRBV10-3 and TRBJ2-1; D possibly uses TRBD1 or TRBD2 (5 bases each). The germline gives CDR1 ENHRY, CDR2 SYGVKD. The CDR3 sequence is 15 residues long. The V gene lost 5 bases and the J gene lost 5 bases, with 16 bases spanning the gap. The CDR3, as DNA: TGTGCCATCAGTTCCCGGGACCCAGGGAACAATGAGCAGTTCTTC. Encoded protein: CAISSRDPGNNEQFF.

The sample holds many counts of this clonotype. The chain uses TRBV7-9 and TRBJ2-1; D might be TRBD1 or TRBD2, each matching 5 bases. With 5 bases removed from V and 6 bases from J, the gap between germline ends came to 14 bases. This CDR3 spans 14 amino acids. From germline, CDR1 is SEHNR and CDR2 FQNEAQ (reference sequence). The CDR3 protein is CASSRGARRNEQFF. CDR3 bases: TGTGCCAGCAGCCGAGGGGCCCGACGCAATGAGCAGTTCTTC.